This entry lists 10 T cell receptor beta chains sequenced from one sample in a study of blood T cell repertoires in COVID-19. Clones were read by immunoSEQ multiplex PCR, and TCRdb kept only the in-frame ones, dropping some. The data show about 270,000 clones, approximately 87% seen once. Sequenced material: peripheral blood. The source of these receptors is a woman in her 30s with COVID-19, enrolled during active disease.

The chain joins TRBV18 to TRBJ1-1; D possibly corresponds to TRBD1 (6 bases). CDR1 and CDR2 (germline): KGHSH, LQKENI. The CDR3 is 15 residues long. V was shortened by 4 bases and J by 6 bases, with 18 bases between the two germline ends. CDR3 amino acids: CASSLQGTRTAEAFF. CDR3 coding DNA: TGTGCCAGCTCACTCCAGGGGACAAGAACCGCTGAAGCTTTCTTT.

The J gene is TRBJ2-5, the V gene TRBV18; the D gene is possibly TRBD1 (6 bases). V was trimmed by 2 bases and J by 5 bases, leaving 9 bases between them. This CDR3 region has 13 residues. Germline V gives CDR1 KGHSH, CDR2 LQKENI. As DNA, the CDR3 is TGTGCCAGCTCACCAGGGACATCCGAGACCCAGTACTTC. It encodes CASSPGTSETQYF.

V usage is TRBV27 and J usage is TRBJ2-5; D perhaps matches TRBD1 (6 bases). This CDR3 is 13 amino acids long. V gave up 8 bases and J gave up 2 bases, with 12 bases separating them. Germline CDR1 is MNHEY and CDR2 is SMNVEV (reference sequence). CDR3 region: CASRDIRQETQYF. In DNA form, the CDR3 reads TGTGCCAGCCGGGACATACGACAAGAGACCCAGTACTTC.

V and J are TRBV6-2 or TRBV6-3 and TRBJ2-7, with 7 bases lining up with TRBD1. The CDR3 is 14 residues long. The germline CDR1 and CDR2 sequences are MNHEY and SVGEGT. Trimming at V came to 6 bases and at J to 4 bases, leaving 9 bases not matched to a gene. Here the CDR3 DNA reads TGTGCCAGCAGCATTCCGGGACAGTCGTACGAGCAGTACTTC. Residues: CASSIPGQSYEQYF.

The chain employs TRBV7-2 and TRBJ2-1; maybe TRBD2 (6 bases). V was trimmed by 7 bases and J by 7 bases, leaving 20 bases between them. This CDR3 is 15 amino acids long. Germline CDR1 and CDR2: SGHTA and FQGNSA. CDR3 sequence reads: CASNSYSAGNNEQFF. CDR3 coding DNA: TGTGCCAGCAACTCGTACTCGGCGGGGAATAATGAGCAGTTCTTC.

The CDR3 nucleotides are TGTGCCAGTAGTACCGACAGGGTTGGGACTGAAGCTTTCTTT. Encoded protein: CASSTDRVGTEAFF. The rearrangement joins TRBV19 to TRBJ1-1, with 7 positions matching TRBD1. Germline V lookup: CDR1 LNHDA, CDR2 SQIVND (reference sequence). The CDR3 sequence is 14 residues long. V lost 4 bases to trimming and J lost 5 bases; unmatched junction nucleotides: 7.

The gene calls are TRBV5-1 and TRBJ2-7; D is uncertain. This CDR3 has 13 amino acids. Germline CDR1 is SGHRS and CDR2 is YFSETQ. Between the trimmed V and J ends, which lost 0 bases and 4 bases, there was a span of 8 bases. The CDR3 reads CASSLESVYEQYF. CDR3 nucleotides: TGCGCCAGCAGCTTGGAGTCAGTGTACGAGCAGTACTTC. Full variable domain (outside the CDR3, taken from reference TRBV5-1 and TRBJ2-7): KAGVTQTPRYLIKTRGQQVTLSCSPISGHRSVSWYQQTPGQGLQFLFEYFSETQRNKGNFPGRFSGRQFSNSRSEMNVSTLELGDSALYLCASSLESVYEQYFGPGTRLTVT.

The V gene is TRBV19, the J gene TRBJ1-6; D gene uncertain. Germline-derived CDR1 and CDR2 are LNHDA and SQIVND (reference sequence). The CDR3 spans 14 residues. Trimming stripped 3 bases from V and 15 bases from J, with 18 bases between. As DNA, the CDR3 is TGTGCCAGTAGTATCGATGGGAGTGCTGGTCGCCTCCACTTT. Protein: CASSIDGSAGRLHF. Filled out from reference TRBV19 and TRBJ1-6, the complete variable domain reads DGGITQSPKYLFRKEGQNVTLSCEQNLNHDAMYWYRQDPGQGLRLIYYSQIVNDFQKGDIAEGYSVSREKKESFPLTVTSAQKNPTAFYLCASSIDGSAGRLHFGNGTRLTVT.

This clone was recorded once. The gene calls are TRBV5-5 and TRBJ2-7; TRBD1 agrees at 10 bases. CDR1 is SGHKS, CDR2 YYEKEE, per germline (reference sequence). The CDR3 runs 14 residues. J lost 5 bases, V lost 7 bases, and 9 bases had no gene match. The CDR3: CASGDRGPYDEQYF. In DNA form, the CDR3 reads TGTGCCAGCGGGGACAGGGGCCCCTACGACGAGCAGTACTTC.

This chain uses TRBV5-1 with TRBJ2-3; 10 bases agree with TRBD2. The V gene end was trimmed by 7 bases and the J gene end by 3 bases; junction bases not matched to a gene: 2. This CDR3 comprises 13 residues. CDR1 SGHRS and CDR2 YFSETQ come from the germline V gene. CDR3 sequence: CASDSGGTDTQYF. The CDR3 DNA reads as TGCGCCAGCGATAGCGGGGGGACAGATACGCAGTATTTT. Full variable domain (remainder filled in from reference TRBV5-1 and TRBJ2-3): KAGVTQTPRYLIKTRGQQVTLSCSPISGHRSVSWYQQTPGQGLQFLFEYFSETQRNKGNFPGRFSGRQFSNSRSEMNVSTLELGDSALYLCASDSGGTDTQYFGPGTRLTVL.